A selection of T cell receptor beta chains follows, all from one sample in a study of regulatory T cells in long-lasting Graves disease. One entry per CDR3 protein results from TCRdb running MiXCR on the multiplex PCR reads. This sample carries around 320,000 distinct CDR3 sequences, about a sixth of them seen once, and the ten largest clones take about 32%. The sample was also reused in another study, on T cells in Graves' hyperthyroidism and ophthalmopathy.

The sample here was peripheral blood mononuclear cells (PBMCs), taken at new diagnosis, from a patient treated with antithyroid drugs. The receptor set was obtained from a man between 40 and 49 years old with Graves disease. Each CDR3 is given with its conserved first and last residue. Each record gives: clone size, D gene, V gene, J gene, CDR3 DNA, CDR3 protein. A D gene is named only where the DNA matches it firmly. Size values are once, few and many counts, or a class for expanded clones, and some rows have none.

clone_size: few; d_call: TRBD1; v_call: TRBV5-1; j_call: TRBJ2-5; cdr3_nt: TGCGCCAGCAGCTTACAGGGACAGGGAGGAGAGACCCAGTACTTC; cdr3_aa: CASSLQGQGGETQYF
clone_size: many; d_call: TRBD1; v_call: TRBV7-9; j_call: TRBJ2-7; cdr3_nt: TGTGCCAGCAGCTGGGACAGGGGGAACTACGAGCAGTACTTC; cdr3_aa: CASSWDRGNYEQYF
clone_size: many; d_call: -; v_call: TRBV5-1; j_call: TRBJ2-5; cdr3_nt: TGTGCCAGCAGCTTAGCCGGGGGAGAGACCCAGTACTTC; cdr3_aa: CASSLAGGETQYF
clone_size: many; d_call: -; v_call: TRBV6-5; j_call: TRBJ1-2; cdr3_nt: TGTGCCAGCAGTTACCGCCGACTCTATGGCTACACCTTC; cdr3_aa: CASSYRRLYGYTF
clone_size: -; d_call: TRBD1; v_call: TRBV6-2/TRBV6-3; j_call: TRBJ1-2; cdr3_nt: TGTGCCAGCAGTTACAAAAGGACAGGGGCCGTCTATGGCTACACCTTC; cdr3_aa: CASSYKRTGAVYGYTF
clone_size: many; d_call: -; v_call: TRBV20-1; j_call: TRBJ2-3; cdr3_nt: TGCAGTGAAGAGGGTTCTGGCACAGATACGCAGTATTTT; cdr3_aa: CSEEGSGTDTQYF
clone_size: many; d_call: TRBD1; v_call: TRBV19; j_call: TRBJ1-6; cdr3_nt: TGTGCCAGCAGTCCGGGACAGGGTAATTCACCCCTCCACTTT; cdr3_aa: CASSPGQGNSPLHF
clone_size: many; d_call: -; v_call: TRBV5-1; j_call: TRBJ2-7; cdr3_nt: TGCGCCAGCAGCTTGGAAATAGGCAGTGGACACGAGCAGTACTTC; cdr3_aa: CASSLEIGSGHEQYF
clone_size: -; d_call: -; v_call: TRBV28; j_call: TRBJ1-2; cdr3_nt: TGTGCCAGCAGTTTTCGGTCAGGGGCGACGGGCTATGGCTACACCTTC; cdr3_aa: CASSFRSGATGYGYTF
clone_size: many; d_call: -; v_call: TRBV5-1; j_call: TRBJ2-5; cdr3_nt: TGCGCCAGCAGCTTGCTGAGTGAGCAAGAGACCCAGTACTTC; cdr3_aa: CASSLLSEQETQYF
clone_size: many; d_call: TRBD1; v_call: TRBV24-1; j_call: TRBJ2-2; cdr3_nt: TGTGCCACCAGTGATTTGGACAGGGACACCGGGGAGCTGTTTTTT; cdr3_aa: CATSDLDRDTGELFF
clone_size: -; d_call: -; v_call: TRBV29-1; j_call: TRBJ2-7; cdr3_nt: TGCAGCGTCGGAAGCAGGTTCTCCTACGAGCAGTACTTC; cdr3_aa: CSVGSRFSYEQYF
clone_size: few; d_call: TRBD1; v_call: TRBV6-1; j_call: TRBJ1-5; cdr3_nt: TGTGCCAGCGCGGGACAGCAAAATCAGCCCCAGCATTTT; cdr3_aa: CASAGQQNQPQHF
clone_size: many; d_call: -; v_call: TRBV6-2/TRBV6-3; j_call: TRBJ1-5; cdr3_nt: TGTGCCAGCAGTGTATCGTCTTATCAGCCCCAGCATTTT; cdr3_aa: CASSVSSYQPQHF
clone_size: many; d_call: -; v_call: TRBV20-1; j_call: TRBJ1-5; cdr3_nt: TGCAGTGCTAGTGTGGACTCGGCCGGGCAGCCCCAGCATTTT; cdr3_aa: CSASVDSAGQPQHF
clone_size: many; d_call: TRBD2; v_call: TRBV11-2; j_call: TRBJ2-1; cdr3_nt: TGTGCCAGCAGCTCCCAGCGGGGTTCGGGGAATGAGCAGTTCTTC; cdr3_aa: CASSSQRGSGNEQFF
clone_size: -; d_call: TRBD1; v_call: TRBV5-6; j_call: TRBJ2-7; cdr3_nt: TGTGCCAGCAGCTCCGGGACAGGGACGTTCAAGCAGTACTTC; cdr3_aa: CASSSGTGTFKQYF
clone_size: -; d_call: -; v_call: TRBV2; j_call: TRBJ1-2; cdr3_nt: TGTGCCAGCGGAGGGGACTTCGGCTATGGCTACACCTTC; cdr3_aa: CASGGDFGYGYTF
clone_size: many; d_call: TRBD1; v_call: TRBV11-2; j_call: TRBJ2-7; cdr3_nt: TGTGCCAGCAGTTCTCCCTTTTCCCGACAGGGCCCCTACGAGCAGTACTTC; cdr3_aa: CASSSPFSRQGPYEQYF
clone_size: many; d_call: -; v_call: TRBV29-1; j_call: TRBJ2-7; cdr3_nt: TGCAGCGCATCCGGGGGGGACAGGCCCCACGAGCAGTACTTC; cdr3_aa: CSASGGDRPHEQYF
clone_size: many; d_call: -; v_call: TRBV6-2/TRBV6-3; j_call: TRBJ2-7; cdr3_nt: TGTGCCAGCAGTGAAGTTGCGGGCCGGGAGTACTTC; cdr3_aa: CASSEVAGREYF
clone_size: many; d_call: TRBD1; v_call: TRBV27; j_call: TRBJ2-7; cdr3_nt: TGTGCCAGCAGTTTAAGTGTCGGGACAGGGGATAGGTACGAGCAGTACTTC; cdr3_aa: CASSLSVGTGDRYEQYF
clone_size: many; d_call: -; v_call: TRBV11-2; j_call: TRBJ1-1; cdr3_nt: TGTGCCAGCAGCTTAGTCTCCATAAGTCTGCCGAACACTGAAGCTTTCTTT; cdr3_aa: CASSLVSISLPNTEAFF
clone_size: -; d_call: TRBD2; v_call: TRBV29-1; j_call: TRBJ2-4; cdr3_nt: TGCAGCGTCACCGGGACTAGCGGGTTTTCCATTCAGTACTTC; cdr3_aa: CSVTGTSGFSIQYF
clone_size: -; d_call: TRBD1; v_call: TRBV7-3; j_call: TRBJ1-3; cdr3_nt: TGTGCCAGCAGCTTAAGGACAGGGAAAACTGGAAACACCATATATTTT; cdr3_aa: CASSLRTGKTGNTIYF
clone_size: many; d_call: -; v_call: TRBV5-1; j_call: TRBJ2-5; cdr3_nt: TGCGCCAGCAGCCCCGGACACAACCAAGAGACCCAGTACTTC; cdr3_aa: CASSPGHNQETQYF
clone_size: many; d_call: -; v_call: TRBV6-1; j_call: TRBJ1-3; cdr3_nt: TGTGCCATGGGGACTGATGGAAACACCATATATTTT; cdr3_aa: CAMGTDGNTIYF
clone_size: few; d_call: -; v_call: TRBV15; j_call: TRBJ1-5; cdr3_nt: TGTGCCACCAGCACCCAAGGGGTCGGCCATCGGCAGCCCCAGCATTTT; cdr3_aa: CATSTQGVGHRQPQHF
clone_size: many; d_call: -; v_call: TRBV10-3; j_call: TRBJ2-3; cdr3_nt: TGTGCCATCAGAACCGGGACTGGCTCGTTTACGCAGTATTTT; cdr3_aa: CAIRTGTGSFTQYF
clone_size: few; d_call: TRBD1; v_call: TRBV30; j_call: TRBJ1-6; cdr3_nt: TGTGCCTGGAGTCGGGAGGGGGCGTCCTATAATTCACCCCTCCACTTT; cdr3_aa: CAWSREGASYNSPLHF
clone_size: few; d_call: -; v_call: TRBV4-1; j_call: TRBJ1-2; cdr3_nt: TGCGCCAGCAGCCAAACCCGCCAGGGTATGGAGGGCTACACCTTC; cdr3_aa: CASSQTRQGMEGYTF
clone_size: -; d_call: -; v_call: TRBV15; j_call: TRBJ1-5; cdr3_nt: TGTGCCACCAGCAGAGAACTTGGCGATAGCAATCAGCCCCAGCATTTT; cdr3_aa: CATSRELGDSNQPQHF
clone_size: many; d_call: -; v_call: TRBV28; j_call: TRBJ2-3; cdr3_nt: TGTGCCACTGGGACGGCTAGCACAGATACGCAGTATTTT; cdr3_aa: CATGTASTDTQYF
clone_size: many; d_call: -; v_call: TRBV7-2; j_call: TRBJ2-4; cdr3_nt: TGTGCCAGCAGCTTAACGGGAGTAGCCAAAAACATTCAGTACTTC; cdr3_aa: CASSLTGVAKNIQYF
clone_size: few; d_call: -; v_call: TRBV20-1; j_call: TRBJ2-1; cdr3_nt: TGCAGTGCTAGGAGCGGGTTCAATGAGCAGTTCTTC; cdr3_aa: CSARSGFNEQFF
clone_size: -; d_call: TRBD2; v_call: TRBV20-1; j_call: TRBJ2-1; cdr3_nt: TGCAGTGCTAGAACTAGCGGGGGTTTAAACCATGAGCAGTTCTTC; cdr3_aa: CSARTSGGLNHEQFF
clone_size: many; d_call: -; v_call: TRBV11-3; j_call: TRBJ2-3; cdr3_nt: TGTGCCAGCAGCTACGCCCTGGAGCGGTCCACAGATACGCAGTATTTT; cdr3_aa: CASSYALERSTDTQYF
clone_size: many; d_call: -; v_call: TRBV30; j_call: TRBJ2-1; cdr3_nt: TGTGCCTGGAGTGTAAACATTTACTCCTACAATGAGCAGTTCTTC; cdr3_aa: CAWSVNIYSYNEQFF
clone_size: many; d_call: -; v_call: TRBV11-3; j_call: TRBJ2-3; cdr3_nt: TGTGCCAGCAGTCAGGAGGTCACAGATACGCAGTATTTT; cdr3_aa: CASSQEVTDTQYF
clone_size: -; d_call: -; v_call: TRBV5-1; j_call: TRBJ1-1; cdr3_nt: TGCGCCAGCAGCAGGGGGGAGAACACTGAAGCTTTCTTT; cdr3_aa: CASSRGENTEAFF
clone_size: -; d_call: -; v_call: TRBV10-3; j_call: TRBJ2-7; cdr3_nt: TGTGCCATCGGGCGGAGCTCCTACGATCAGTACTTC; cdr3_aa: CAIGRSSYDQYF
clone_size: few; d_call: -; v_call: TRBV5-5; j_call: TRBJ1-5; cdr3_nt: TGTGCCAGCAGCCGTTCTATCGGGGAACCCCAGCATTTT; cdr3_aa: CASSRSIGEPQHF
clone_size: many; d_call: TRBD2; v_call: TRBV6-1; j_call: TRBJ2-2; cdr3_nt: TGTGCCAGCAGGCCTAGCGGGGGCACCGGGGAGCTGTTTTTT; cdr3_aa: CASRPSGGTGELFF
clone_size: many; d_call: TRBD1; v_call: TRBV20-1; j_call: TRBJ2-2; cdr3_nt: TGCAGTGCTAGGCCGGGACAGGTGAACACCGGGGAGCTGTTTTTT; cdr3_aa: CSARPGQVNTGELFF
clone_size: -; d_call: -; v_call: TRBV3-1; j_call: TRBJ1-5; cdr3_nt: TGTGCCAGCAGCCAAGTGTATAGCAATCAGCCCCAGCATTTT; cdr3_aa: CASSQVYSNQPQHF